The sequence of this TCR beta chain was determined in a study of graft-versus-host responses after intestinal transplantation. The repertoire was sequenced with immunoSEQ multiplex PCR; TCRdb's copy has only in-frame clones and lacks some. Seen here are about 100,000 clones, more than 75% observed once, and the top ten hold approximately 0.88%. Study results and caveats: Some GvH clones appeared in ileal mucosa or blood before recipient bone marrow. Peak levels of circulating GvH clones tracked with early post-transplant HvG declines. The study found high graft-versus-host to host-versus-graft clonal ratios in allografts of patients with graft-donor T cell macrochimerism.

Looked up from germline, CDR1 is MNHEY and CDR2 is SMNVEV (reference sequence). Trimming cost V 5 bases and J 0 bases, with 14 bases left between them. The CDR3 is 15 amino acids. The table lists this clone with a few counts. Its antigen is unidentified. The sequences come from unstimulated CD4+ T cells sorted from spleen or lymph node cells, collected before intestinal transplant. The sequence was collected from a human donor who received an intestinal transplant. The chain has TRBV27 and TRBJ2-7; D gene unclear. CDR3 sequence reads: CASSRGRAVSYEQYF. CDR3 DNA: TGTGCCAGCAGTCGCGGCCGGGCTGTCTCCTACGAGCAGTACTTC.